These 4 T cell receptor beta chains came from one sample sequenced in a study of T cells in Graves' hyperthyroidism and ophthalmopathy. Amplified TCR beta CDR3 regions derived from RNA transcripts. Using the HTBI primer set, a first-round RT-PCR was run on the TCR CDR3. MiXCR was run by TCRdb on the multiplex PCR reads, yielding one entry per CDR3 protein. The sample has roughly 110,000 distinct CDR3 sequences, about 15% seen once. The sequencing sample was made of blood. The receptors come from a woman between 45 and 65 years old with Graves' hyperthyroidism.

V gene TRBV7-8 combines with J gene TRBJ2-2; D tentatively reads TRBD1 or TRBD2 (7 bases each). Trimming pared 3 bases from V and 5 bases from J, leaving 19 bases between. From germline, CDR1 is SGHVS and CDR2 FQNEAQ. This CDR3 is 17 amino acids long. This CDR3 reads CASSFLGGDSRTGELFF. DNA of the CDR3: TGTGCCAGCAGCTTCCTAGGGGGGGACAGTAGGACCGGGGAGCTGTTTTTT.

Ten or more counts support this clonotype. The chain carries TRBV6-1 and TRBJ1-4; tentative D call: TRBD1 (6 bases). V shed 8 bases and J shed 0 bases, with 13 bases lying between them. Germline loops: CDR1 MNHNS, CDR2 SASEGT. The CDR3 is 15 residues long. CDR3 amino acids: CASGGLVATNEKLFF. CDR3 coding DNA: TGTGCCAGCGGGGGGCTTGTGGCAACTAATGAAAAACTGTTTTTT.

This clonotype came up many times. This chain connects TRBV20-1 to TRBJ2-1; TRBD2 aligns across 9 bases. The CDR3 consists of 18 residues. With 0 bases clipped from V and 3 bases from J, the junction kept 12 bases outside the gene matches. The germline gives CDR1 DFQATT, CDR2 SNEGSKA (reference sequence). The CDR3 nucleotides are TGCAGTGCTAGAGATCTTCCCGGGACTAGCAGACGCTACAATGAGCAGTTCTTC. Residues: CSARDLPGTSRRYNEQFF.

This clonotype came up many times. This chain links TRBV6-2 or TRBV6-3 with TRBJ2-1, with 10 bases aligning to TRBD1. Trimming at V came to 2 bases and at J to 5 bases, leaving 3 bases not matched to a gene. Germline CDR1 reads MNHEY; CDR2 reads SVGEGT. The CDR3 runs to 15 residues. CDR3 DNA sequence: TGTGCCAGCAGTTACCGGACAGGGGGTGACAATGAGCAGTTCTTC. Its translation: CASSYRTGGDNEQFF.